The next 4 T cell receptor beta chains were all read from a single sample in a study of OX40 agonist ivuxolimab in advanced cancers. Sequencing used immunoSEQ multiplex PCR; TCRdb keeps in-frame clones, though not all of them. Among around 98,000 clones, around 85% were seen once, and the ten largest hold approximately 0.5%. Sequencing used CD4+ or CD8+ T cells sorted from blood, obtained in a trial of the OX40 agonist ivuxolimab. These receptors all stem from an adult with an advanced solid tumor such as melanoma, head and neck, liver or kidney cancer.

The chain joins TRBV29-1 to TRBJ2-5; 7 bases map to TRBD2. The V segment lost 3 bases and the J segment 5 bases; nucleotides outside the gene matches: 9. The CDR3 runs 14 residues. The germline gives CDR1 SQVTM, CDR2 ANQGSEA. The CDR3 DNA sequence: TGCAGCGTTGATGGGGGAGCGGGGTCTGAGACCCAGTACTTC. It specifies CSVDGGAGSETQYF.

The J gene is TRBJ1-4, the V gene TRBV5-1; D uncertain. V was pared by 0 bases and J by 7 bases, with 13 bases between. The CDR3 covers 15 residues. Germline V gene lookup returns CDR1 SGHRS and CDR2 YFSETQ. This CDR3 reads CASSLGIQASEKLFF. The DNA for the CDR3 is TGCGCCAGCAGCTTGGGTATCCAGGCGTCTGAAAAACTGTTTTTT.

The sample holds one count of this clone. The CDR3 reads CASSLETEAFF. The CDR3 coding sequence is TGTGCCAGCAGCTTAGAAACTGAAGCTTTCTTT. The V and J genes are TRBV7-8 and TRBJ1-1; D uncertain. The length of the CDR3 is 11 residues. V lost 1 base and J 5 bases, leaving 2 bases between the germline ends. The germline CDR1 and CDR2 sequences are SGHVS and FQNEAQ.

This clone was seen only once. The rearrangement links TRBV19 to TRBJ2-1; TRBD1 matches 8 bases. CDR1 is LNHDA and CDR2 is SQIVND in the germline V gene (reference sequence). The CDR3 is made up of 15 amino acids. J gave up 5 bases and V 1 base, and 4 bases lay outside the gene matches. Here the CDR3 reads CASSIGQGFHNEQFF. In nucleotides, the CDR3 is TGTGCCAGTAGTATAGGACAGGGGTTCCACAATGAGCAGTTCTTC.